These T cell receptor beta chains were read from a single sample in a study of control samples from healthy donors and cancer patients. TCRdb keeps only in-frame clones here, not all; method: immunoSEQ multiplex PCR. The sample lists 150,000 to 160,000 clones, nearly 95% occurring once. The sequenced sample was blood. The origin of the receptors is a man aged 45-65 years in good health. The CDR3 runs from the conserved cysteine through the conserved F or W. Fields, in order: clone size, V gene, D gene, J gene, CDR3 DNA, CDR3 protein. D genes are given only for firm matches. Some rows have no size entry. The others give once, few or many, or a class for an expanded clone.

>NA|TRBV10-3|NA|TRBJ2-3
TGTGCCATCAGGGGAGGTACCACGTACGGATCCACAGATACGCAGTATTTT
CAIRGGTTYGSTDTQYF
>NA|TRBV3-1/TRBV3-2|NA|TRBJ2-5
TGTGCCAGCAGCTTCAGGGAGACCCAGTACTTC
CASSFRETQYF
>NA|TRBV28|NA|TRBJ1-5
TGTGCCGAAGCACGGGGAGGGAGCGATCAGCCCCAGCATTTT
CAEARGGSDQPQHF
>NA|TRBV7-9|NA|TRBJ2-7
TGTGCCAGCAGCTTACATGATCCAGGGATCTACGAGCAGTACTTC
CASSLHDPGIYEQYF
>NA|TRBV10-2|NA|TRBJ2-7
TGCGCCAGCAGTGAGCGTAAGACGGAAGGGCAGTACTTC
CASSERKTEGQYF
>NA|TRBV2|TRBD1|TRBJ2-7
TGTGCCAGCAGTCGACAGGGATCCTCCTACGAGCAGTACTTC
CASSRQGSSYEQYF
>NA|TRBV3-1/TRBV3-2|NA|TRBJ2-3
TGTGCCAGCAGCCAATGGGATACGCAGTATTTT
CASSQWDTQYF
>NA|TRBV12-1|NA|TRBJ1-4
TGTGCCAGCAGCTACCGCGCCCAAGGGAGCGATAGTGAAAAACTGTTTTTT
CASSYRAQGSDSEKLFF
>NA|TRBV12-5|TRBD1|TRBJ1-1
TGTGCTAGTGCAGCGACAGGGGGCTTATCTGAAGCTTTCTTT
CASAATGGLSEAFF
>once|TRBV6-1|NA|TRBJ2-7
TGTGCCAGCAGTGATCAATCAGCCTCCTACGAGCAGTACTTC
CASSDQSASYEQYF